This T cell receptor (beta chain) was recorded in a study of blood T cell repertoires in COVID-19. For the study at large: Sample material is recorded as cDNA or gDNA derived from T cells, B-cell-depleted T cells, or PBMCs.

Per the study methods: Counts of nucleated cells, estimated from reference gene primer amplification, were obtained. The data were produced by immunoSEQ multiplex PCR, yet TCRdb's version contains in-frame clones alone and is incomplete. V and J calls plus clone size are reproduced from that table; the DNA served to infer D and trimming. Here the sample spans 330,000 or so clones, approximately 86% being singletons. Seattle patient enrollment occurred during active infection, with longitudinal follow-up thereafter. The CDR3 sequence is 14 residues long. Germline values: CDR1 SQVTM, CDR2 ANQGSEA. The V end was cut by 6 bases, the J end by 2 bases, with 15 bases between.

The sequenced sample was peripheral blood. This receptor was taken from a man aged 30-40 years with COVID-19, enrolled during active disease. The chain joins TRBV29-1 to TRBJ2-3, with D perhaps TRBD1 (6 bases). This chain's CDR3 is CSVGTRTVTDTQYF. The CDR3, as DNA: TGCAGCGTCGGGACCCGGACAGTCACAGATACGCAGTATTTT.